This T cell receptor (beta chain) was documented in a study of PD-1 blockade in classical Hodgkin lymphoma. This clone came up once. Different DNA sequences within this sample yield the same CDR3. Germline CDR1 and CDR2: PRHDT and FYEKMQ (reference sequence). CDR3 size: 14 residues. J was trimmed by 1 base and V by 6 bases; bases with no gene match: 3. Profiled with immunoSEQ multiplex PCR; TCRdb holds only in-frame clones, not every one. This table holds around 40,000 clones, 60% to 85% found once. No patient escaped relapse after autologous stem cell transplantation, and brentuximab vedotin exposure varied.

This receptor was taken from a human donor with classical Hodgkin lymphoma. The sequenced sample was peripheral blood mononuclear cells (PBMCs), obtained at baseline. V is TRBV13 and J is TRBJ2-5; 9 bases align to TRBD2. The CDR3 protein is CASSPTSGQETQYF. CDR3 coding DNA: TGTGCCAGCAGTCCGACTAGCGGCCAAGAGACCCAGTACTTC.